This paragraph reports one T cell receptor (beta chain). This CDR3 comprises 16 residues. V was clipped by 3 bases and J by 0 bases, with 14 bases between them. CDR1 and CDR2 (germline): SGHDT, YYEEEE. This entry comes from a study of control samples from healthy donors and cancer patients. The protocol was immunoSEQ multiplex PCR, while the TCRdb copy is restricted to in-frame clones and leaves out a portion. Altogether about 150,000 clones are present, 93% being singletons, with the ten largest covering approximately 2.5%. Sequenced: blood. The chain recombines TRBV5-6 with TRBJ2-3; D is ambiguous. The clonotype was recovered from a man aged 45-65 years in good health. CDR3 region: CASSSTRPPSTDTQYF. DNA for the CDR3: TGTGCCAGCAGCTCGACCCGGCCGCCTAGCACAGATACGCAGTATTTT.